The clone carrying this T cell receptor (beta chain) has ten or more counts. Its antigen is as yet unknown. This sample was taken from a study of CD8 T cells in ankylosing spondylitis. Study-level results: Clones tied to disease were said to be significantly enriched in matched ankylosing spondylitis synovial fluid.

Making use of molecular barcodes, quantitative 5'-RACE generated TCR beta libraries. Using its own MiXCR run on the 5' RACE reads, TCRdb lists one record per CDR3 protein. The table records around 150,000 distinct CDR3 sequences, 6% to 8% of them present only once. The V segment lost 5 bases and the J segment 0 bases; nucleotides outside the gene matches: 3. Per the germline V gene, CDR1 is MNHEY and CDR2 is SMNVEV (reference sequence). The CDR3 runs to 15 residues. V and J are TRBV27 and TRBJ2-1; 8 bases map to TRBD1. The sequence was obtained from a female donor with ankylosing spondylitis or in good health (not recorded which). The sequenced sample consisted of blood, either unsorted or a sorted T cell fraction (not recorded which). The CDR3 sequence is CASSAGQVSYNEQFF. CDR3 bases: TGTGCCAGCAGTGCGGGACAGGTCTCCTACAATGAGCAGTTCTTC.